This record covers a single T cell receptor (beta chain). As handled by the study authors: From reference gene primer amplification, estimates of nucleated cell counts were derived. Sequencing was performed with immunoSEQ multiplex PCR; in TCRdb, only in-frame clones are kept and a portion is missing. V and J calls and clone size are copied from that table; D and trimming were computed from the DNA. This sample has approximately 300,000 clones, with 85% to 90% found just once. This CDR3 is 13 amino acids long. V dropped 4 bases and J dropped 3; count of bases not matched to a gene: 4. Germline V lookup: CDR1 GTSNPN, CDR2 SVGIG (reference sequence). The recovered donors of Cohort 3 showed two negative PCRs, clearance, or symptom resolution. The data stem from a study of blood T cell repertoires in COVID-19. About the research overall: Acute and convalescent COVID-19 specimens originated in the United States, Italy and Spain.

The gene calls are TRBV30 and TRBJ1-2; 8 bases are a match to TRBD1. The sequence derives from a woman aged 18 to 35 who had recovered from COVID-19. The sample consisted of PBMCs or T cells enriched from blood (not recorded which). This chain's CDR3 is CAWTRTGYYGYTF. The CDR3, as DNA: TGTGCCTGGACCCGGACAGGGTACTATGGCTACACCTTC.